The sequence of this T cell receptor (beta chain) was determined in a study of blood T cell repertoires in COVID-19. Study information: Material from acute and convalescent COVID-19 was sourced from the United States, Italy and Spain.

This CDR3 is built from 17 residues. The J segment lost 7 bases and the V segment lost 3 bases, leaving 11 bases of the junction unmatched. From germline, CDR1 is GTSNPN and CDR2 SVGIG (reference sequence). Authors' data handling: Reference gene primer amplification gave nucleated cell count estimates. Sequencing used immunoSEQ multiplex PCR; TCRdb keeps in-frame clones, though not all of them. The V and J calls and clone size were taken over from that table, and D and trimming were inferred from the DNA. The profile shows tens of thousands of clones, 70% to 90% of them singletons. The rearrangement joins TRBV30 to TRBJ1-6; 11 nucleotides align to TRBD1. The sequenced sample consisted of peripheral blood. This receptor was identified in a woman aged 55-69 years with acute or convalescent COVID-19. The CDR3 loop is CAWSPRGTGGKNSPLHF. For the CDR3, the DNA is TGTGCCTGGAGCCCCCGCGGGACAGGGGGTAAAAATTCACCCCTCCACTTT.